The clone carrying this T cell receptor (beta chain) was counted a single time. The target antigen is unknown. The record originates from a study of cytomegalovirus exposure and HLA in healthy donors. Findings and limits, study-wide: Among the CMV-associated chains, three were confirmed in vitro as specific for CMV antigens. Accurate HLA-A and HLA-B prediction from TCR beta sequences was reported for most subjects. When analyzed later, the rates of TCR association showed variation by HLA locus, with DRB1 the most and HLA-C the fewest.

With 60 Vbeta and 13 Jbeta primers, the PCR was carried out. Clones were sequenced by immunoSEQ multiplex PCR, and TCRdb holds only the in-frame ones, with some missing. Of 100,000 or so clones in the sample, more than 70% were seen once. Sequencing input: PBMCs. The source is a man aged 25 to 40 in good health and CMV-seronegative.

The CDR3 here is CASSQTGVGGPSVSTDTQYF. As DNA, the CDR3 is TGCGCCAGCAGCCAGACGGGAGTGGGAGGGCCCTCCGTAAGCACAGATACGCAGTATTTT. The chain uses TRBV4-1 and TRBJ2-3, with 7 bases matching TRBD2. This CDR3 spans 20 amino acids. Germline V lookup: CDR1 MGHRA, CDR2 YSYEKL. V was pared by 3 bases and J by 0 bases, with 18 bases of the junction left unmatched.